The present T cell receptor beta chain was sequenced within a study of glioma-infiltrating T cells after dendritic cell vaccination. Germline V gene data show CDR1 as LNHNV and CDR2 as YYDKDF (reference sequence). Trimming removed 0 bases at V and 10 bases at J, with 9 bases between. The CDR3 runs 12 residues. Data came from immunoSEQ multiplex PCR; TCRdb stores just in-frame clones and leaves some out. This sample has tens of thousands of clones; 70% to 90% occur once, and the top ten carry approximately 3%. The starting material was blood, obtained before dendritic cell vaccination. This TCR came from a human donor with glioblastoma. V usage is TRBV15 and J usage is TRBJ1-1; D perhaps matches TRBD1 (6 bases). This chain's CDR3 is CATSREQGSAFF. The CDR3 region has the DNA TGTGCCACCAGCAGAGAACAGGGTTCAGCTTTCTTT. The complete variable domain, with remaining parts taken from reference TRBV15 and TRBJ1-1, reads DAMVIQNPRYQVTQFGKPVTLSCSQTLNHNVMYWYQQKSSQAPKLLFHYYDKDFNNEADTPDNFQSRRPNTSFCFLDIRSPGLGDTAMYLCATSREQGSAFFGQGTRLTVV.